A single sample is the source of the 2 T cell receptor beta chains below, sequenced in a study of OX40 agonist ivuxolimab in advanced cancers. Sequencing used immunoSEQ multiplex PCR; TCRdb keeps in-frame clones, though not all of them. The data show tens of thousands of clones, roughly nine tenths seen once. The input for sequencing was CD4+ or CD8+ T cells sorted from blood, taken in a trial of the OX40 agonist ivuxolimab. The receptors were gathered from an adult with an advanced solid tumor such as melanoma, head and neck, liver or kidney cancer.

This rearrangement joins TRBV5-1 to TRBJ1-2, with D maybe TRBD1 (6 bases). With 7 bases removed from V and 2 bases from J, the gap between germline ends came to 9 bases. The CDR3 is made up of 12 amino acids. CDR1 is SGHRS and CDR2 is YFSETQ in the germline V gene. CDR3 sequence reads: CASRGANYGYTF. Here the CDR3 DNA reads TGCGCCAGCCGGGGGGCGAACTATGGCTACACCTTC.

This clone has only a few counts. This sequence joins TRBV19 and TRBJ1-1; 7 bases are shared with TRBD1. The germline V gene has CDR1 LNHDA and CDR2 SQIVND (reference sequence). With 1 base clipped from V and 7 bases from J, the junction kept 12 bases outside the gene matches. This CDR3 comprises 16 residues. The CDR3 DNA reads TGTGCCAGTAGTATAGGCCTCAACGCCGGGACAGATGAAGCTTTCTTT. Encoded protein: CASSIGLNAGTDEAFF.